The T cell receptor beta chain under discussion was sequenced for a study of persistence of HIV-infected CD4 T cells. Sequencing used immunoSEQ version 4 in survey mode. Method: immunoSEQ multiplex PCR; TCRdb's copy keeps in-frame clones and lacks some. The repertoire holds under 50,000 clones, approximately 91% seen once, with 1.8% in the top ten. Findings and limits, study-wide: TCRbeta richness was lower in CMV- and Gag-responding cells than in anti-CD3/anti-CD28-responding cells.

This nonspecific control used anti-CD3/anti-CD28 bead stimulation of CD4+ T cells. Sorting of responding CD4+ T cells relied on upregulated CD40 ligand together with CD69. The germline CDR1 and CDR2 sequences are SGHRS and YFSETQ. There are 17 residues in the CDR3. The V gene end was trimmed by 2 bases and the J gene end by 2 bases; junction bases not matched to a gene: 9. Details on this clone: Its antigen is still unknown.

The source material was CD4+ T cells sorted from PBMCs after approximately 18-hour stimulation, sampled from a patient who received antiretroviral therapy. The clonotype was recovered from an adult man with HIV who was CMV-seropositive. The chain has TRBV5-1 and TRBJ2-2, with 7 nucleotides matching TRBD1. The CDR3, as DNA: TGCGCCAGCAGCTTCATCACACAGGGGAGAAACACCGGGGAGCTGTTTTTT. As protein: CASSFITQGRNTGELFF.